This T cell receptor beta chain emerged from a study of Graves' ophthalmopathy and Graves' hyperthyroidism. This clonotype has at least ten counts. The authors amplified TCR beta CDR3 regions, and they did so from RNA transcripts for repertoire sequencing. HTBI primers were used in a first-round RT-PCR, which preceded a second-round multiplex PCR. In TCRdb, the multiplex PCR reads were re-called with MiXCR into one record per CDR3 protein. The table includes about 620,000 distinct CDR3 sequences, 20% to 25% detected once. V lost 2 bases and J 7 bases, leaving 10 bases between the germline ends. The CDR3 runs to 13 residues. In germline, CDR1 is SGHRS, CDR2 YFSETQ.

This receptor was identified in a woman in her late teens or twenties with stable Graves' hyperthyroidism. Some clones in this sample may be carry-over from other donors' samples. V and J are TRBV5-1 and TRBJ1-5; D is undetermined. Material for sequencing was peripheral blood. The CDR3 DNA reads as TGCGCCAGCAGCTTTGGGGAGGGACAGCCCCAGCATTTT. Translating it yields CASSFGEGQPQHF.